Each of the 12 T cell receptor beta chains below was sequenced from the same sample in a study of T cells after posttransplantation cyclophosphamide. Treatment was busulfan-fludarabine conditioning, a marrow graft, and cyclophosphamide on days +3 and +4. The assay was immunoSEQ multiplex PCR, and TCRdb's table has in-frame clones only and misses some. Listed for the sample are approximately 18,000 clones, none seen a single time. This specimen was PBMCs, taken after allogeneic stem cell transplant with posttransplant cyclophosphamide. The receptors were gathered from a female patient aged 25-39 years who received an allogeneic stem cell transplant from a related donor, was CMV-positive, and had no GVHD. Some of the T cells may derive from the graft donor.

In its sample, this clone was seen many times. CDR3 in amino acids: CASSQGQGAYEQFF. The CDR3 nucleotides read TGCGCCAGCAGCCAAGGACAAGGGGCTTATGAGCAGTTCTTC. The rearrangement uses TRBV4-3 and TRBJ2-1, with a weak D call TRBD1 (5 bases). The V gene's germline CDR1 is LGHNA and CDR2 YSLEER. The CDR3 totals 14 residues. The V end lost 1 base, the J end lost 8 bases, and 12 bases lay between the germline ends.

Ten or more counts support this clone. V gene TRBV9 combines with J gene TRBJ1-1, with D perhaps matching TRBD1 (6 bases). Germline CDR1 SGDLS, CDR2 YYNGEE. The CDR3 is 12 residues long. Trimming stripped 3 bases from V and 5 bases from J, with 8 bases between. The CDR3 DNA follows: TGTGCCAGCAGCGCAGGGGTGACTGAAGCTTTCTTT. Encoded protein: CASSAGVTEAFF.

This clone was seen ten or more times. The gene calls are TRBV4-1 and TRBJ2-1, with 11 bases identical to TRBD2. CDR1 and CDR2 from the germline V gene are MGHRA and YSYEKL. The CDR3 has 17 residues. Unmatched junction bases numbered 10, after V lost 2 bases and J lost 7 bases. CDR3 loop: CASSQFIAGGPVNEQFF. CDR3 DNA: TGCGCCAGCAGCCAATTTATAGCGGGAGGGCCAGTTAATGAGCAGTTCTTC.

This clone was seen at least ten times. The chain joins TRBV6-5 to TRBJ1-3, with 8 bases lining up with TRBD1. Trimming removed 6 bases from V and 6 bases from J; junction bases left unmatched: 10. Germline V lookup: CDR1 MNHEY, CDR2 SVGAGI. CDR3 size: 15 residues. The CDR3 protein is CASSEDRAGENTIYF. CDR3 DNA: TGTGCCAGCAGCGAGGACAGGGCGGGCGAAAACACCATATATTTT.

This clone was seen repeatedly, ten times or more. The rearrangement joins TRBV7-2 to TRBJ2-1; 9 bases match TRBD2. V lost 6 bases to trimming and J lost 7 bases; unmatched junction nucleotides: 7. CDR3 size: 14 residues. The V gene's germline CDR1 is SGHTA and CDR2 FQGNSA. The CDR3 sequence: CASRSGTSLNEQFF. The DNA of the CDR3 is TGTGCCAGCAGATCCGGGACTAGCCTGAATGAGCAGTTCTTC.

This clone was seen many times. The chain uses TRBV10-2 and TRBJ2-2, with a tentative D call TRBD2 (6 bases). Germline V gene sequence: CDR1 WSHSY, CDR2 SAAADI. The V and J ends lost 7 bases and 5 bases respectively, with 20 bases between them. The CDR3 covers 16 residues. CDR3 coding DNA: TGCGCCAGCAATTCGGTGACGGGAGTGGGAACCGGGGAGCTGTTTTTT. This sequence encodes CASNSVTGVGTGELFF.

This clone was recorded at least ten times. J is TRBJ1-2 and V is TRBV9; D perhaps matches TRBD1 (6 bases). The CDR3 is 14 amino acids. V dropped 1 base and J dropped 8 bases, with 15 bases sitting between them. In germline, CDR1 is SGDLS, CDR2 YYNGEE. CDR3 amino acids: CASSVQGSAKGYTF. The CDR3 region has the DNA TGTGCCAGCAGCGTACAGGGGAGCGCCAAAGGCTACACCTTC.

This clone was observed many times. CDR3 nucleotides: TGCAGCGTTGAAGGTGACAGGGTCCACGAGCAGTACTTC. Its translation: CSVEGDRVHEQYF. The chain links TRBV29-1 to TRBJ2-7; 7 bases line up with TRBD1. Germline loops: CDR1 SQVTM, CDR2 ANQGSEA. The CDR3 covers 13 residues. V gave up 1 base and J gave up 5 bases; unmatched junction bases: 5.

This clone showed up many times. This chain links TRBV29-1 with TRBJ2-1, with 7 bases that match TRBD1. The CDR3 contains 14 residues. Germline V gene sequence: CDR1 SQVTM, CDR2 ANQGSEA. With 6 bases clipped from V and 2 bases from J, the junction kept 7 bases outside the gene matches. The CDR3 DNA reads as TGCAGCGTCGTAGAAGGGACAGCCTACAATGAGCAGTTCTTC. Its protein product is CSVVEGTAYNEQFF.

This clone occurred many times. V is TRBV4-3 and J is TRBJ1-5, with D perhaps matching TRBD1 (5 bases). Germline V gene lookup returns CDR1 LGHNA and CDR2 YSLEER. Trimming took 0 bases from V and 6 from J, leaving 12 bases between them. CDR3 length equals 15 residues. The DNA of the CDR3 is TGCGCCAGCAGCCAAGACGCAGGGCCTCGTCAGCCCCAGCATTTT. This translates into CASSQDAGPRQPQHF.

This clone was counted at least ten times. This chain links TRBV15 with TRBJ1-2; D possibly corresponds to TRBD1 (6 bases). Germline V gene sequence: CDR1 LNHNV, CDR2 YYDKDF (reference sequence). This CDR3 is 17 amino acids long. Trimming left V 0 bases short and J 7 bases short, with 21 bases between. The DNA of the CDR3 is TGTGCCACCAGCAGAGATAGGGTGGATGCCAGGGGTCGTGGCTACACCTTC. This sequence encodes CATSRDRVDARGRGYTF.

This clone has ten or more counts. The chain couples TRBV7-9 to TRBJ2-7; a possible D gene is TRBD1 (5 bases). V was pared by 7 bases and J by 1 base, with 5 bases between. The CDR3 is made up of 11 amino acids. Germline V gene sequence: CDR1 SEHNR, CDR2 FQNEAQ (reference sequence). This CDR3 reads CASTGSYEQYF. CDR3 DNA sequence: TGTGCCAGCACAGGGTCCTACGAGCAGTACTTC.